Following are 15 T cell receptor beta chains from one sample sequenced in a study of T cell clonality in common variable immunodeficiency. Repertoires were generated with immunoSEQ multiplex PCR, while TCRdb's copy carries only in-frame clones and drops some. This sample carries about 33,000 clones, none of them present only once. Sequencing used peripheral blood mononuclear cells. These receptors came from a person between 18 and 75 years old in good health.

This clone appeared many times. With the read ending 3 residues before the CDR3 end, the germline J gene is used to fill in that end. The chain carries TRBV18 and TRBJ2-5; 8 nucleotides line up with TRBD1. The CDR3 totals 15 residues. J was trimmed by 5 bases and V by 2 bases; bases with no gene match: 7. Germline V CDR1 and CDR2: KGHSH, LQKENI. CDR3 in amino acids: CASSPLGDRIETQYF. The CDR3 bases that were read are TGTGCCAGCTCACCATTGGGGGACAGGATCGAGACC.

This clone has at least ten counts. Read sequence stops 3 residues before the CDR3 end, and the germline J gene provides the missing end. J is TRBJ1-4 and V is TRBV30, with 10 bases lining up with TRBD1. V lost 4 bases and J lost 8; bases outside the gene matches: 7. This CDR3 is 14 amino acids long. Germline V lookup: CDR1 GTSNPN, CDR2 SVGIG (reference sequence). The sequenced part of the CDR3 DNA is TGTGCCTGGAACCGACAGGGGGCGGGCGAAAAA. The encoded protein is CAWNRQGAGEK. The CDR3 in its entirety is CAWNRQGAGEKLFF.

This clone was observed at least ten times. CDR3 in amino acids: CSAREGGRAGELFF. The covered CDR3 bases are TGCAGTGCTAGAGAAGGCGGGAGGGCCGGGGAG. This rearrangement joins TRBV20-1 to TRBJ2-2, with 9 bases fitting TRBD2. The read comes to an end 3 residues before the CDR3 does, leaving the germline J gene to fill in the end. J was trimmed by 6 bases and V by 0 bases; bases with no gene match: 2. CDR3 length equals 14 residues. CDR1 is DFQATT, CDR2 SNEGSKA, per germline (reference sequence).

Comments on this clone: The sequence runs out 3 residues before the end of the CDR3; the remainder is reconstructed from the germline J gene. The chain has TRBV11-3 and TRBJ1-1, with D perhaps TRBD1 (5 bases). CDR3 length: 14 residues. Germline CDR1 is SGHNT and CDR2 is YENEEA. The DNA read from the CDR3 is TGTGCCAGCAGCTCTCAGACCGACAGAGCCGAA. Its protein is CASSSQTDRAE. The whole CDR3 region reads CASSSQTDRAEAFF.

This clone was detected many times. The read stops 3 residues short of the end of the CDR3; the missing end is completed from the germline J gene. The chain carries TRBV30 and TRBJ2-3, with D perhaps TRBD2 (5 bases). V gave up 2 bases and J gave up 0 bases, with 15 bases separating them. Germline V gene sequence: CDR1 GTSNPN, CDR2 SVGIG (reference sequence). CDR3 length: 16 amino acids. CDR3 in amino acids: CAWSSLIGGSTDTQYF. The CDR3 DNA, read in part, is TGTGCCTGGAGTTCCCTTATAGGCGGGAGCACAGATACG.

About this clone itself: Relative to the germline gene, one junction end is altered; a read error may explain this. The CDR3 goes on 3 residues after the read ends, and that part is filled in from the germline J gene. This rearrangement joins TRBV7-9 to TRBJ2-3; TRBD2 matches 9 bases. The CDR3 has 15 amino acids. Germline CDR1 SEHNR, CDR2 FQNEAQ (reference sequence). CDR3 DNA (partial): TGTTCCAGCAGGCTAGCGGGAATGAGCACAGATACG. Encoded protein: CSSRLAGMSTDT. The entire CDR3 sequence reads CSSRLAGMSTDTQYF.

The table lists this clone with many counts. The read finishes 3 residues shy of the CDR3 end, and the germline J gene is used to complete it. The chain combines TRBV6-1 with TRBJ1-2; tentatively, D is TRBD1 (6 bases). Germline assignment: CDR1 MNHNS and CDR2 SASEGT. The CDR3 is 13 residues long. The DNA read from the CDR3 is TGTGCCAGCAGTGAAAGTTTTCAGGGGGGC. This translates into CASSESFQGG. Given in full, the CDR3 is CASSESFQGGYTF.

This clone was detected a few times. The read terminates 3 residues ahead of where the CDR3 ends, so the germline J gene completes it. This chain joins TRBV7-9 and TRBJ2-3, with 10 bases that match TRBD2. The CDR3 has 14 amino acids. Germline CDR1 SEHNR, CDR2 FQNEAQ (reference sequence). The CDR3 region is CASSRTSGQETQYF. CDR3 DNA, as far as it was read: TGTGCCAGCAGCCGGACTAGCGGACAAGAGACG.

This clone was counted many times. The CDR3 loop reads CASSWDRGLGYTF. The CDR3 DNA, read in part, is TGTGCCTCTTCATGGGACAGGGGTTTGGGC. V usage is TRBV19 and J usage is TRBJ1-2; the match to TRBD1 covers 10 bases. From the germline J gene comes the end of the CDR3, since the read stops 3 residues before it. The CDR3 sequence is 13 residues long. Germline V CDR1 and CDR2: LNHDA, SQIVND (reference sequence).

This clone was counted at least ten times. The sequence runs out 3 residues before the end of the CDR3; the remainder is reconstructed from the germline J gene. This chain joins TRBV6-2 or TRBV6-3 and TRBJ2-7; 10 positions match TRBD1. Germline V gene data show CDR1 as MNHEY and CDR2 as SVGEGT. The CDR3 contains 14 residues. V shed 5 bases, J shed 4 bases, and the junction held 5 bases outside the gene matches. The sequenced CDR3 bases are TGTGCCAGCAGTAAGACAGGGGGCGCGTACGAG. It encodes CASSKTGGAYE. The whole CDR3 protein reads CASSKTGGAYEQYF.

The sample holds a few counts of this clone. Sequencing ends 3 residues short of the CDR3 end; the germline J gene provides the rest. The J gene is TRBJ1-1, the V gene TRBV19; D unresolved. This CDR3 has 12 residues. Germline V lookup: CDR1 LNHDA, CDR2 SQIVND (reference sequence). CDR3 DNA, as far as it was read: TGTGCCAGTAGTAAAGGGCTTACGGAA. Amino acid sequence: CASSKGLTE. The CDR3 in full is CASSKGLTEAFF.

Many counts were recorded for this clone. The read ends 3 residues before the CDR3 terminus; that terminus is restored from the germline J gene. The V gene is TRBV30, the J gene TRBJ1-5, with D maybe TRBD1 (5 bases). Germline V lookup: CDR1 GTSNPN, CDR2 SVGIG (reference sequence). The CDR3 extends over 15 amino acids. Trimming cost V 3 bases and J 0 bases, with 12 bases left between them. CDR3 DNA, as far as it was read: TGTGCCTGGAGCCCCCCGGGGGATAGCAATCAGCCC. Translated: CAWSPPGDSNQP. The entire CDR3 is CAWSPPGDSNQPQHF.

This clone has a count of ten or more. The CDR3 end lies 3 residues beyond the end of the read and is filled in from the germline J gene. The chain couples TRBV5-1 to TRBJ1-6; D unresolved. Trimming shortened V by 1 base and J by 7 bases, and 6 bases separated the two germline ends. The length of the CDR3 is 13 residues. Germline V gives CDR1 SGHRS, CDR2 YFSETQ. CDR3 DNA (partial): TGCGCCAGCAGCTTGACAGAAAATTCACCC. Translated, it gives CASSLTENSP. The full CDR3 is CASSLTENSPLHF.

This clone was seen more than once but under ten times. Read data end 3 residues before the CDR3 end; the end is taken from the germline J gene. The chain couples TRBV18 to TRBJ2-7, with 8 bases lining up with TRBD1. V lost 1 base to trimming and J lost 6 bases; unmatched junction nucleotides: 8. Germline lookup yields CDR1 KGHSH and CDR2 LQKENI. CDR3 length equals 15 residues. The DNA read from the CDR3 is TGTGCCAGCTCACCACGTGGACAGGGAAGCCTCGAG. Protein product: CASSPRGQGSLE. The whole CDR3 reads CASSPRGQGSLEQYF.

This clone was counted at least ten times. The CDR3 is cut off 3 residues early in the read; its end comes from the germline J gene. J is TRBJ1-5 and V is TRBV19, with D possibly TRBD1 on 6 matching bases. Looked up from germline, CDR1 is LNHDA and CDR2 is SQIVND (reference sequence). The ends were cut back, 5 bases at V and 3 bases at J, with 8 bases in the middle. The CDR3 runs to 13 residues. CDR3 DNA (partial): TGTGCCAGTAGTCAGGGGATCAATCAGCCC. Translation: CASSQGINQP. The full CDR3 is CASSQGINQPQHF.